This T cell receptor beta chain originates from a study of T cell responses to AZD1222 COVID-19 vaccine. Study-wide points: Within unmutated variant regions lay the reported targets of nearly half of spike-specific TCRs. Clonal diversity was possibly underestimated, and the donors were mostly white British, with more females.

Worth noting for this clone: Its matching antigen is unknown.

Trimming took 0 bases from V and 2 from J, leaving 8 bases between them. CDR3 size: 14 residues. CDR1 is SGHRS and CDR2 is YFSETQ in the germline V gene. Profiled with immunoSEQ multiplex PCR; TCRdb holds only in-frame clones, not every one. The sample has 140,000 or so clones; around 90% are singletons. Specimen: peripheral blood, collected 28 days after the second AZD1222 dose. The chain recombines TRBV5-1 with TRBJ1-2; D is unresolved. This receptor was obtained from an adult who received the AZD1222 COVID-19 vaccine. In DNA, the CDR3 is TGCGCCAGCAGCTTGGATGACGGAAACTATGGCTACACCTTC. Translated: CASSLDDGNYGYTF.